This T cell receptor (beta chain) originates from a study of T cells in Graves' hyperthyroidism and ophthalmopathy. Overall study findings and caveats: The blood repertoire included most of the expanded thyroid clonotypes above 0.001. Ophthalmopathy cases were set apart from stable hyperthyroidism by a 13 V-J model.

Regions amplified from RNA transcripts were the TCR beta CDR3 regions. The TCR CDR3 was amplified in a first-round RT-PCR using the HTBI primer set. TCRdb independently ran MiXCR on the multiplex PCR reads; one entry per CDR3 protein. The data show about 340,000 distinct CDR3 sequences, 21% seen once. Germline V gene sequence: CDR1 KGHSH, CDR2 LQKENI. V was cut by 8 bases and J by 2 bases, with 10 bases left in between. The CDR3 is made up of 12 amino acids. Uncontrolled infection, other autoimmune disease, pregnancy or lactation excluded patients. This clonotype was detected many times. The antigen is not known.

Material for sequencing was blood. The receptor was isolated from a woman aged 45-60 years with Graves' hyperthyroidism. The genes are TRBV18 and TRBJ2-7; D might be TRBD2 (5 bases). The DNA of the CDR3 is TGTGCCAGCAGCCCCGGGACCTACGAGCAGTACTTC. Its protein product is CASSPGTYEQYF.